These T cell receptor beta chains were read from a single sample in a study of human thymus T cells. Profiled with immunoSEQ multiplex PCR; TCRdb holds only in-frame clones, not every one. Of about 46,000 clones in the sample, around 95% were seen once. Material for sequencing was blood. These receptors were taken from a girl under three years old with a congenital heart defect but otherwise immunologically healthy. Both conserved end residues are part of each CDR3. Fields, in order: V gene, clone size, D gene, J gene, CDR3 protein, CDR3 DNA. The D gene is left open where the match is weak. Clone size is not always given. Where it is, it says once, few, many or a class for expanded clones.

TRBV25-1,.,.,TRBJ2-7,CASSEYTDVPYEQYF,TGTGCCAGCAGTGAATATACGGACGTCCCCTACGAGCAGTACTTC
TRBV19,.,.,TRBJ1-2,CASSIRPGTRNYGYTF,TGTGCCAGTAGTATACGACCGGGGACACGGAACTATGGCTACACCTTC
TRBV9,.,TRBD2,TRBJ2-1,CASSVTAGVEQFF,TGTGCCAGCAGCGTAACTGCGGGAGTCGAGCAGTTCTTC
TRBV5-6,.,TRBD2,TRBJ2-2,CASSQTSGGNTGELFF,TGTGCCAGCAGCCAGACTAGCGGGGGGAACACCGGGGAGCTGTTTTTT
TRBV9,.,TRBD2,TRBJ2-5,CASSVTSGQETQYF,TGTGCCAGCAGCGTAACTAGCGGACAAGAGACCCAGTACTTC
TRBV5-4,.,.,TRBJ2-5,CASSLQRGQETQYF,TGTGCCAGCAGCTTACAACGGGGGCAAGAGACCCAGTACTTC
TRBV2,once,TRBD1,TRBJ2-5,CASRSRQGQETQYF,TGTGCCAGCAGGAGTAGACAGGGACAAGAGACCCAGTACTTC
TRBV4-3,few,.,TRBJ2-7,CASSQEVGGMRSYEQYF,TGCGCCAGCAGCCAAGAGGTCGGCGGAATGCGCAGCTACGAGCAGTACTTC
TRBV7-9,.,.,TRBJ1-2,CASSLGVSKYGYTF,TGTGCCAGCAGCTTAGGAGTCTCTAAGTATGGCTACACCTTC
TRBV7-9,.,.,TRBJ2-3,CAAGAVGDTQYF,TGTGCCGCCGGGGCGGTAGGAGATACGCAGTATTTT
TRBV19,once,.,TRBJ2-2,CASSIGVGGYANTGELFF,TGTGCCAGTAGTATAGGGGTGGGAGGTTACGCGAACACCGGGGAGCTGTTTTTT
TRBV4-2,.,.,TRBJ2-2,CASSQAQNTGELFF,TGTGCCAGCAGCCAAGCCCAGAACACCGGGGAGCTGTTTTTT
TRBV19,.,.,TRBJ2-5,CATPPPTVPLGETQYF,TGTGCCACCCCGCCCCCGACTGTCCCCTTGGGGGAGACCCAGTACTTC
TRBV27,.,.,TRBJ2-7,CASRPDYYSYEQYF,TGTGCCAGCAGACCCGACTACTACTCCTACGAGCAGTACTTC
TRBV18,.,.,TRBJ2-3,CASSATGTDTQYF,TGTGCCAGCTCAGCGACAGGCACAGATACGCAGTATTTT
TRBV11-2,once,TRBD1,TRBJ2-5,CASSAQGAGETQYF,TGTGCCAGCAGCGCTCAGGGGGCCGGGGAGACCCAGTACTTC